The entry below describes one T cell receptor (beta chain). Its specificity is unknown. Germline V gene lookup returns CDR1 ENHRY and CDR2 SYGVKD. The CDR3 is 13 amino acids. Trimming removed 7 bases at V and 5 bases at J, with 14 bases between. TCRdb keeps only in-frame clones here, not all; method: immunoSEQ multiplex PCR. This table has about 1 million clones, about 74% appearing once. The sample originates from a study of shared clonotypes between healthy human individuals. Donation came from healthy HIV-negative adults that had no recent acute infections or vaccinations. The study drew all its donors from Caucasian adults living in Nashville, Tennessee. Findings and caveats of the study: Memory subsets had estimated richness that was generally smaller than that of naive subsets.

This clonotype was obtained from a man aged 18-30 years in good health. The chain is built from TRBV10-3 and TRBJ2-5; D is perhaps TRBD1 (5 bases). Sequenced input: memory CD4+ T cells sorted from blood. Subset in this sample: CD45RA-negative fraction. The CDR3 reads CAIMSGLGETQYF. The CDR3, as DNA: TGTGCCATCATGTCAGGGCTGGGGGAGACCCAGTACTTC.